This T cell receptor beta chain was recovered during a study of regulatory T cells in long-lasting Graves disease (TCRdb year 2021). With respect to the entire study: Newly diagnosed Graves' disease patients had taken antithyroid drugs for less than 3 months. Peripheral blood TCR sequencing and RNA sequencing compared persistent Graves' disease patients with newly diagnosed Graves' disease patients. The study was conducted in China and was registered as a clinical trial. A total of about 33 samples underwent TCR sequencing: about 13 from persistent and roughly 20 from newly diagnosed Graves' disease patients.

Points the paper makes about the study in general: The small sample size was acknowledged by the authors as a limitation that may reduce accuracy. Patients with persistent disease shared more public clonotypes (around 2,500) than newly diagnosed patients did (more than 900). Persistent disease showed preferential use of TRBV28, TRBJ1-2 and TRBJ2-5, whereas newly diagnosed disease favored TRBV20-1 and TRBJ2-1. Compared with newly diagnosed patients, persistent Graves' disease patients had lower TCR Shannon entropy and fewer highly expanded clones, which suggests clonal expansion. Peripheral blood alone was examined, since thyroid tissue, which constituted the primary lesion, could not be accessed. Sequencing and analysis were restricted to the TCR beta chain.

The sample's time point label, in plain terms: newly diagnosed GD, antithyroid drugs for less than 3 months. RNA was extracted from PBMCs in TRIzol for both TCR sequencing and RNA sequencing. The diagnosis of Graves' disease was made according to American Thyroid Association guidelines. Recruitment of patients was carried out at an endocrinology department in Xi'an, China. Each patient gave roughly 8.4 milliliters of peripheral blood, collected in an EDTA anticoagulant tube. Ficoll Paque Plus density gradient separation was used to isolate PBMCs, and no further T cell sorting was performed. An Agilent 2100 Bioanalyzer and agarose gel were used to check RNA quality, while a NanoDrop 2000 measured RNA concentration. From cysteine to phenylalanine, the CDR3 is 15 amino acids long. Only the CDR3 DNA is retained, 45 bases long and in frame from the first base. From a lookup of the germline V gene, CDR1 and CDR2 are MDHEN and SYDVKM. The V end loses 3 bases and the J end loses 1 base, and a stretch of 12 bases separates them.

This clonotype has at least ten counts. Its antigen is currently not known. No base-level quality is on record; no much larger clone is a single base apart. The library was prepared using multiplex PCR. Sequencing relied on an Illumina HiSeq 4000. iRepertoire HTBI primers and Arm-PCR amplification of CDR3 regions were used to construct TCR beta libraries. Before sequencing, the PCR products underwent gel purification. From the authors' description of their analysis: Gene usage analysis of CDR3 amino acid clonotypes used the 62 TRBV and 14 TRBJ segments found across samples. COPE and FqMerger were used to merge the filtered high-quality paired reads into contigs. BLAST was used to align contigs to IMGT TRBV, TRBD and TRBJ reference genes, and CDR3 was defined according to IMGT. Clonotypes above 0.1% frequency were classified as highly expanded clones. Shannon entropy was used to measure repertoire diversity, and the Gini coefficient was used to measure V-J evenness. Public clonotypes were defined as clonotypes shared by more than one individual. TCRdb trimmed the raw reads at Q25, called clones with MiXCR and kept productive beta chains. Rows are unified per CDR3 protein, each entry keeping the most common DNA and genes. These V and J calls are TCRdb output, not the study's own analysis. For this sample there are about 520,000 distinct CDR3 sequences; 12% appear just once. Approximately 9% of the sample is in the top ten clones.

This sample was also put to use in a study of T cells in Graves' hyperthyroidism and ophthalmopathy. As noted in the second study: Stable Graves' hyperthyroidism was defined as no progression to ophthalmopathy during 18 months of follow-up. Hyperthyroidism patients were aged 18 to 65 years and newly diagnosed, with disease duration of less than 2 months. Exclusion was applied to patients with uncontrolled infections, other autoimmune diseases, pregnancy or lactation. Clinical symptoms, serum thyroxine and TRAb, thyroid ultrasound, and orbital computed tomography formed the basis for the diagnoses. The first round of RT-PCR for the TCR CDR3 was performed with the HTBI primer set and the Qiagen OneStep RT-PCR kit. Most expanded thyroid clonotypes (frequency above 0.001) were also detected in blood, a finding suggesting that blood repertoires may reflect thyroid immune responses. Ophthalmopathy was separated from stable hyperthyroidism by a 13 V-J signature model, with about 88% sensitivity and around 81% specificity obtained in cross-validation and 80%/75% obtained in testing. In validation, the model predicted progression to ophthalmopathy a median of roughly 6.1 months before onset, with around 70% sensitivity and 72.22% specificity. To identify TCR V-J signatures that set the groups apart, the researchers used a discovery cohort of about a hundred patients, made up of some 41 with Graves' ophthalmopathy and 57 with stable Graves' hyperthyroidism. Whether ophthalmopathy could be predicted prospectively was tested in an independent validation cohort made up of under 20 hyperthyroidism patients plus 17 patients who later progressed to ophthalmopathy. The approximately 100 discovery patients were randomly split 7:3 into training and test sets. In addition, the study compared T-cell repertoires in thyroid tissue and in blood from about 6 Graves' hyperthyroidism patients. Following sampling, methimazole starting at 30 mg daily was given to hyperthyroidism patients, and high-dose intravenous methylprednisolone was given to ophthalmopathy patients. Libraries were constructed in a second round of multiplex PCR, after which size selection and purification were performed. The libraries were sequenced on an Illumina HiSeq2000 using paired-end 100 bp reads. SOAPnuke was used to process the raw data, with reads discarded if the reads contained adapters or uncalled bases, had a mean Phred below 15, or lacked an exact constant-primer or identifier match. High-quality paired reads were merged using COPE v1.2.5, and each unique nucleotide sequence was defined as a clonotype. MiTCR v1.1 was used to align clonotypes to the IMGT TRBV, TRBD and TRBJ reference segments. The analysis included only V-J combinations with a frequency above 0.0001, which together covered 98% to 99.2% of the repertoires. The TCS score was defined as F50 (clonal expansion) divided by E x V (chaos), with BLOSUM62-based TCRdist calculated between CDR3 peptides within each V-J. Welch's t-statistics and random forest reduced fewer than 600 V-J features to 13, which were used in a naive Bayes classifier (R e1071). Sample size was not statistically predetermined, and investigators were not blinded to group allocation. According to the paper, TCR Vbeta CDR3 sequencing was carried out on 120 to 150 peripheral blood samples, which came from approximately 41 ophthalmopathy, 70 to 80 hyperthyroidism and roughly 17 progressor patients.

The sequence derives from a woman between 25 and 40 years old with Graves disease. Donor details come from another sample of the same person, matched by shared clones. Recombination connected TRBV28 to TRBJ1-1, with the D segment identity uncertain. The source material was peripheral blood mononuclear cells (PBMCs), sampled at new diagnosis, from a patient treated with antithyroid drugs. The CDR3: CASSFRGWGNTEAFF. The DNA is as follows: TGTGCCAGCAGTTTCCGAGGGTGGGGGAACACTGAAGCTTTCTTT.